The 19 T cell receptor beta chains reported below all come from one sample, sequenced in a study of blood T cell repertoires in COVID-19. Using immunoSEQ multiplex PCR, the repertoire was profiled, and TCRdb retains in-frame clones only, with some absent. The sample comprises about 59,000 clones, 65% to 80% of which are singletons, and around a tenth rests with the top ten. Sequenced input: peripheral blood. These TCRs come from a human donor in a cohort sampled during active COVID-19.

This chain joins TRBV7-9 and TRBJ1-1, with D unresolved. Germline V gives CDR1 SEHNR, CDR2 FQNEAQ (reference sequence). The CDR3 covers 12 residues. Deletions cut 3 bases from V and 2 bases from J, with 4 bases between. CDR3 sequence reads: CASSFINTEAFF. The CDR3 DNA sequence: TGTGCCAGCAGCTTTATAAACACTGAAGCTTTCTTT.

This clone was picked up a small number of times. The CDR3 bases are TGTGCCAGCAGCCGTCCCGGGACAGAAACCTACGAGCAGTACTTC. This sequence encodes CASSRPGTETYEQYF. This sequence joins TRBV7-9 and TRBJ2-7, with 7 bases that match TRBD1. CDR1 and CDR2 from the germline V gene are SEHNR and FQNEAQ (reference sequence). The CDR3 contains 15 residues. V trimming: 5 bases; J trimming: 2 bases; junction bases outside the gene matches: 9.

The rearrangement uses TRBV5-1 and TRBJ2-6; 8 nucleotides match TRBD1. This CDR3 is built from 15 residues. Germline V gene sequence: CDR1 SGHRS, CDR2 YFSETQ. The ends lost 5 bases at V and 2 bases at J; junction bases unmatched: 3. CDR3 sequence: CASSEQGAGANVLTF. CDR3 sequence (DNA): TGCGCCAGCAGTGAACAGGGGGCTGGGGCCAACGTCCTGACTTTC.

The chain is built from TRBV10-3 and TRBJ1-2; no clear D gene. Germline V CDR1 and CDR2: ENHRY, SYGVKD. V dropped 0 bases and J dropped 5 bases, with 13 bases sitting between them. This CDR3 is built from 15 residues. The CDR3 nucleotides read TGTGCCATCAGTGAGTCAGTAACGACTCCATATGGCTACACCTTC. This sequence encodes CAISESVTTPYGYTF.

This chain links TRBV30 with TRBJ2-1; 8 nucleotides agree with TRBD2. The CDR3 is 16 residues long. The germline V gene has CDR1 GTSNPN and CDR2 SVGIG (reference sequence). The V segment lost 2 bases and the J segment 9 bases; nucleotides outside the gene matches: 15. Here the CDR3 reads CAWSKAGGYGSGEQFF. The CDR3 coding sequence is TGTGCCTGGAGTAAGGCGGGAGGTTATGGTTCCGGTGAGCAGTTCTTC.

The chain has TRBV5-1 and TRBJ2-2; no definite D call. Trimming took 1 base from V and 1 from J, leaving 2 bases between them. This CDR3 contains 13 residues. Germline CDR1 reads SGHRS; CDR2 reads YFSETQ. The CDR3 loop reads CASSLLNTGELFF. Here the CDR3 DNA reads TGCGCCAGCAGCTTGCTGAACACCGGGGAGCTGTTTTTT.

This clone turned up a few times. The chain couples TRBV7-9 to TRBJ2-7; D uncertain. The CDR3 has 12 amino acids. Germline V lookup: CDR1 SEHNR, CDR2 FQNEAQ (reference sequence). V was shortened by 5 bases and J by 3 bases, with 8 bases between the two germline ends. The CDR3 sequence is CASSQRGYEQYF. Here the CDR3 DNA reads TGTGCCAGCAGCCAGCGCGGCTACGAGCAGTACTTC.

The rearrangement joins TRBV18 to TRBJ1-2; D is unclear. The V end was cut by 2 bases, the J end by 5 bases, with 12 bases between. The germline gives CDR1 KGHSH, CDR2 LQKENI. CDR3 length equals 14 residues. The CDR3 is CASSPEAARYGYTF. The CDR3 nucleotides are TGTGCCAGCTCACCAGAGGCCGCGAGATATGGCTACACCTTC.

V and J are TRBV5-1 and TRBJ2-1; 8 nucleotides agree with TRBD2. This CDR3 is 17 amino acids long. J was trimmed by 0 bases and V by 6 bases; bases with no gene match: 11. Germline assignment: CDR1 SGHRS and CDR2 YFSETQ. DNA for the CDR3: TGCGCCAGCATGCAGCGGGAGAACGATCCCTCCTACAATGAGCAGTTCTTC. Its protein is CASMQRENDPSYNEQFF.

The gene calls are TRBV3-1 (or the pseudogene TRBV3-2) and TRBJ2-5; D remains unclear. From germline, CDR1 is LGHDT and CDR2 YNNKEL (reference sequence). V lost 4 bases, J lost 5 bases, and 20 bases lay in between. This CDR3 region has 16 residues. The CDR3 coding sequence is TGTGCCAGCAGCCCAGGTCTGCAAGTCGCTGGGGAGACCCAGTACTTC. Protein product: CASSPGLQVAGETQYF.

J is TRBJ2-7 and V is TRBV28, with 11 bases identical to TRBD2. The CDR3 consists of 15 residues. The V and J ends lost 8 bases and 3 bases, in that order; junction bases with no gene match: 9. Germline V gene lookup returns CDR1 MDHEN and CDR2 SYDVKM. The CDR3 DNA reads as TGTGCCAGCTCGGTAGGACTAGCGGGTATCTACGAGCAGTACTTC. Translated, it gives CASSVGLAGIYEQYF.

The chain uses TRBV19 and TRBJ1-2, with 10 nucleotides matching TRBD1. In germline, CDR1 is LNHDA, CDR2 SQIVND (reference sequence). V lost 7 bases and J lost 4; bases outside the gene matches: 6. The CDR3 runs to 14 residues. CDR3 nucleotides: TGTGCCAGTAAGGTGGGACAGGGGCTCTATGGCTACACCTTC. This codes for CASKVGQGLYGYTF.

The chain is built from TRBV11-2 and TRBJ2-2; 8 bases are shared with TRBD1. Germline V gene data show CDR1 as SGHAT and CDR2 as FQNNGV. This CDR3 contains 14 residues. Trimming took 2 bases from V and 5 from J; bases not matched to a gene: 1. Here the CDR3 reads CASSLQGATGELFF. As DNA, the CDR3 is TGTGCCAGCAGCTTACAGGGGGCGACCGGGGAGCTGTTTTTT.

The V gene is TRBV10-3, the J gene TRBJ2-3; D not resolved. Per the germline V gene, CDR1 is ENHRY and CDR2 is SYGVKD. V gave up 6 bases and J gave up 6 bases, with 13 bases separating them. This CDR3 comprises 13 residues. In DNA form, the CDR3 reads TGTGCCATCAGCAAACAATACCCGGATACGCAGTATTTT. This sequence encodes CAISKQYPDTQYF.

The chain employs TRBV28 and TRBJ1-2, with unresolved D. Trimming took off 6 bases at V and 8 bases at J, with 10 bases between the two ends. CDR3 size: 11 residues. CDR1 MDHEN and CDR2 SYDVKM come from the germline V gene. CDR3: CASSDRGGYTF. The CDR3, as DNA: TGTGCCAGCAGCGACCGAGGGGGCTACACCTTC.

The rearrangement uses TRBV29-1 and TRBJ1-1; D ambiguous. The germline V gene has CDR1 SQVTM and CDR2 ANQGSEA. The CDR3 spans 10 residues. Trimming removed 7 bases from V and 5 bases from J, with 8 bases in between. The CDR3: CSGIVTEAFF. The CDR3, as DNA: TGCAGCGGTATCGTGACTGAAGCTTTCTTT.

The gene calls are TRBV27 and TRBJ1-5; D unclear. This CDR3 spans 13 amino acids. Trimming pared 11 bases from V and 4 bases from J, leaving 15 bases between. Germline-derived CDR1 and CDR2 are MNHEY and SMNVEV (reference sequence). The CDR3 sequence: CACRQASNQPQHF. CDR3 coding DNA: TGTGCCTGTAGGCAGGCGTCGAATCAGCCCCAGCATTTT.

This clone was observed a few times. V gene TRBV5-4 combines with J gene TRBJ2-2; 7 bases agree with TRBD2. CDR3 length equals 16 residues. CDR1 is SGHNT, CDR2 YYREEE, per germline (reference sequence). V lost 1 base, J lost 5 bases, and 8 bases stayed unmatched. The CDR3 sequence: CASSLSLAVPTGELFF. CDR3 nucleotides: TGTGCCAGCAGCTTGAGTCTAGCGGTCCCGACCGGGGAGCTGTTTTTT.

This rearrangement joins TRBV24-1 to TRBJ1-2, with D hard to call. The length of the CDR3 is 13 residues. Germline CDR1 is KGHDR and CDR2 is SFDVKD. V lost 3 bases and J 4 bases, leaving 8 bases between the germline ends. Written as DNA, the CDR3 is TGTGCCACCAGTGATCCGAGGGCCTATGGCTACACCTTC. Translation gives CATSDPRAYGYTF.